What follows describes a single TCR beta chain. This record comes from a study of blood T cell repertoires in COVID-19. Looking at the study overall: Nucleic acid was either cDNA or gDNA, and it came from T cells, B-cell-depleted T cells, or PBMCs.

In the authors' methods: Amplification with reference gene primers provided the estimates of nucleated cell counts. Measured with immunoSEQ multiplex PCR; TCRdb has only the in-frame clones, and not every one. For V, J and clone size, that table is used; D and trimming come from the DNA. The sample records roughly 70,000 clones, roughly nine tenths being singletons. The trim removed 5 bases at V and 5 bases at J, leaving 6 bases unmatched. The CDR3 runs 14 residues. Per the germline V gene, CDR1 is KGHSH and CDR2 is LQKENI. The sequencing input was peripheral blood. This rearrangement joins TRBV18 to TRBJ1-2; 9 positions match TRBD1. The sequence was collected from a man in his fifties or sixties with acute or convalescent COVID-19. CDR3 protein: CASSTGTGRYGYTF. The CDR3, as DNA: TGTGCCAGCTCAACCGGGACAGGGAGGTATGGCTACACCTTC.